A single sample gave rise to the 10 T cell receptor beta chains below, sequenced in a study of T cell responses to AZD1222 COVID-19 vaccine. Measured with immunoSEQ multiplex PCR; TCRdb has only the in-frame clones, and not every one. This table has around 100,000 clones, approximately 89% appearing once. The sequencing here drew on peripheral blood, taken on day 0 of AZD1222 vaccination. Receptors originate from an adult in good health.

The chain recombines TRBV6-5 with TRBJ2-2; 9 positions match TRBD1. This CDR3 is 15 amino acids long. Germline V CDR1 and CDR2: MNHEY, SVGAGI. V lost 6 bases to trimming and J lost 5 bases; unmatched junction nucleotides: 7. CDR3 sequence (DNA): TGTGCCAGCAGATCCGGACAGGGGCGAACCGGGGAGCTGTTTTTT. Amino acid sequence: CASRSGQGRTGELFF.

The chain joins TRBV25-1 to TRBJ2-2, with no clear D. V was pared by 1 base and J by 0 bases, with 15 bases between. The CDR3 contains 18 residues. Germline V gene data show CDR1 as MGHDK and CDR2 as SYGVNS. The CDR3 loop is CASSELDWSHTNTGELFF. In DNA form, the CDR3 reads TGTGCCAGCAGTGAATTGGATTGGAGTCATACGAACACCGGGGAGCTGTTTTTT. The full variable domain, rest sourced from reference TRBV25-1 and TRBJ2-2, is EADIYQTPRYLVIGTGKKITLECSQTMGHDKMYWYQQDPGMELHLIHYSYGVNSTEKGDLSSESTVSRIRTEHFPLTLESARPSHTSQYLCASSELDWSHTNTGELFFGEGSRLTVL.

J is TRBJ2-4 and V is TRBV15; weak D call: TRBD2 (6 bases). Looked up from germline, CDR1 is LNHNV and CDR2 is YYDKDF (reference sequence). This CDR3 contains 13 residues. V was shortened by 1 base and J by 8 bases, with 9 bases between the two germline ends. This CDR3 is CATSRAGAHIQYF. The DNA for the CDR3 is TGTGCCACCAGCAGAGCGGGAGCGCACATTCAGTACTTC.

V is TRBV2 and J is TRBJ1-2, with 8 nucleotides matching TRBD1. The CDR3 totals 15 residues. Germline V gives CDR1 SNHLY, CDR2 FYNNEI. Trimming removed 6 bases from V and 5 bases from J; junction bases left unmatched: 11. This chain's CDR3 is CASRPFQTGAYGYTF. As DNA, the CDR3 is TGTGCCAGCAGACCCTTCCAGACAGGGGCTTATGGCTACACCTTC.

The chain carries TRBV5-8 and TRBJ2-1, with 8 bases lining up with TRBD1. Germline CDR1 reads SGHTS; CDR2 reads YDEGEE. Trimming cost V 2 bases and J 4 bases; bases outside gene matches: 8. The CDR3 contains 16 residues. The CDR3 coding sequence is TGTGCCAGCAGCTTTTCGGGCAGGGGGCAATACAATGAGCAGTTCTTC. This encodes CASSFSGRGQYNEQFF. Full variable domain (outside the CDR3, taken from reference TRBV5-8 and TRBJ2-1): EAGVTQSPTHLIKTRGQQATLRCSPISGHTSVYWYQQALGLGLQFLLWYDEGEERNRGNFPPRFSGRQFPNYSSELNVNALELEDSALYLCASSFSGRGQYNEQFFGPGTRLTVL.

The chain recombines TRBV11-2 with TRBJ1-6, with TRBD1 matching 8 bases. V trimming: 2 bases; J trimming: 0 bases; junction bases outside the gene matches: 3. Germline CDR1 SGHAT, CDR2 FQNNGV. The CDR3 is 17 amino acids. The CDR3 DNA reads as TGTGCCAGCAGCTTACAGGGGGCGAGCTCCTATAATTCACCCCTCCACTTT. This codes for CASSLQGASSYNSPLHF.

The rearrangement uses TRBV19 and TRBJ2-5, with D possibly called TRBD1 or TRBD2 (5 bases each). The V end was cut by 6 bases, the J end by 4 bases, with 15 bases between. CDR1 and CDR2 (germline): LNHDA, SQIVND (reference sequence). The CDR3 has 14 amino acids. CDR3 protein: CASSPRGIVETQYF. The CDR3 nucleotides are TGTGCCAGTAGCCCGAGGGGAATCGTAGAGACCCAGTACTTC.

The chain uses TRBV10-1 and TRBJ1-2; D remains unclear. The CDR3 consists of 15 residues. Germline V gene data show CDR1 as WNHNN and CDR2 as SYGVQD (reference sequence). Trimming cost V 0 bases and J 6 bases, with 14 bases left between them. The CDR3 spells CASSESFRVGNGYTF. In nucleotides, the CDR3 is TGCGCCAGCAGTGAGTCATTTCGGGTTGGAAATGGCTACACCTTC.

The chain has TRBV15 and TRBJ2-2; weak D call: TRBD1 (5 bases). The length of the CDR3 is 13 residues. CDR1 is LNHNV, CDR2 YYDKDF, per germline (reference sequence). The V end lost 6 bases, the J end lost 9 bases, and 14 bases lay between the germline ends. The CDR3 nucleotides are TGTGCCACCAGAGAACAGGTGTATAGGGAGCTGTTTTTT. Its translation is CATREQVYRELFF.

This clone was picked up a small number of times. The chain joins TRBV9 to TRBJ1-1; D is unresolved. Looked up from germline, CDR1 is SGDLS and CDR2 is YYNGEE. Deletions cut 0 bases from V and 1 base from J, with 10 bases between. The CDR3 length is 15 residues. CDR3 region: CASSVAPGWNTEAFF. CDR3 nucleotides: TGTGCCAGCAGCGTAGCCCCTGGGTGGAACACTGAAGCTTTCTTT.